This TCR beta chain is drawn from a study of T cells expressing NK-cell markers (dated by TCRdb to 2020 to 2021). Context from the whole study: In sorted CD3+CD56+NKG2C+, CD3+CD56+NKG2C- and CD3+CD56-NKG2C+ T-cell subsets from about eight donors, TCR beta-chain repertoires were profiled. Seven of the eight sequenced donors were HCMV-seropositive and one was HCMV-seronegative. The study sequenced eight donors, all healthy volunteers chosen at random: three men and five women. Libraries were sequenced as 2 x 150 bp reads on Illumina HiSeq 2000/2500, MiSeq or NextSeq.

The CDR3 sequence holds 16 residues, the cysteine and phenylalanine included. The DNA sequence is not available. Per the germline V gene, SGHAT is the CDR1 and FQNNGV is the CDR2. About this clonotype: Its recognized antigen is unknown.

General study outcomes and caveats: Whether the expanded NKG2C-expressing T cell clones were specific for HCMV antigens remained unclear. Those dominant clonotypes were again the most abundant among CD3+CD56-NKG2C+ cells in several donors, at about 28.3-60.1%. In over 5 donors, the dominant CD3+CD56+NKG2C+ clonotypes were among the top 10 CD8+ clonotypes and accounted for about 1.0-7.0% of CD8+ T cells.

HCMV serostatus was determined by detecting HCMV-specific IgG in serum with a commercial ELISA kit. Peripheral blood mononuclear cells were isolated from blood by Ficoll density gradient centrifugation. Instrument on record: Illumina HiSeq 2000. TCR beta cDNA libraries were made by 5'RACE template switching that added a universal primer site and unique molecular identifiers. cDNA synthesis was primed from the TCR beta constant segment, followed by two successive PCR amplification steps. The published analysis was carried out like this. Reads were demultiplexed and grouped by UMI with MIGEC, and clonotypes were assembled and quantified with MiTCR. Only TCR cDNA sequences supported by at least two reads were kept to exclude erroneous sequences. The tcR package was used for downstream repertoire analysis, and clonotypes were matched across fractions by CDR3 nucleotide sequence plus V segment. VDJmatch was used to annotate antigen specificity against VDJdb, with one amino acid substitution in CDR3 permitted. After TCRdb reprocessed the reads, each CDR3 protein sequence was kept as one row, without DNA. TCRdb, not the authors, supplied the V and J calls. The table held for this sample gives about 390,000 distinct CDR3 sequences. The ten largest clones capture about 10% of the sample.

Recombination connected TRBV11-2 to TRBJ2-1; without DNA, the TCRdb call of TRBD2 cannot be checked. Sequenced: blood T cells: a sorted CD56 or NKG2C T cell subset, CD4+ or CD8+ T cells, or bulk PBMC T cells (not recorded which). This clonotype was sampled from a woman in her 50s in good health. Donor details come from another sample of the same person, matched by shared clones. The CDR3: CASSMGLAGGYTEQFF.